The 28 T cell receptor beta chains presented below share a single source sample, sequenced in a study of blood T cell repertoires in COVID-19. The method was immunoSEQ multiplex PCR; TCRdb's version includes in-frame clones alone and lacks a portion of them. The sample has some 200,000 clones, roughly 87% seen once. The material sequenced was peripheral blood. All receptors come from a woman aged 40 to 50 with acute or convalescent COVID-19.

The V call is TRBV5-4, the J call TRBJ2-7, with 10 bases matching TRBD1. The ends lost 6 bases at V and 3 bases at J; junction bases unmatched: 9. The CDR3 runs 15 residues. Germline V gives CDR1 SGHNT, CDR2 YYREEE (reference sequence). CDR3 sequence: CASKAGTGDFYEQYF. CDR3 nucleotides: TGTGCCAGCAAGGCGGGGACAGGGGACTTCTACGAGCAGTACTTC.

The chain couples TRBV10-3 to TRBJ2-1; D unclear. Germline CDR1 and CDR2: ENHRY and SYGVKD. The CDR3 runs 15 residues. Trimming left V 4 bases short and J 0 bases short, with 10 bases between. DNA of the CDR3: TGTGCCATCAGTGGAGATGGTAGCTCCTACAATGAGCAGTTCTTC. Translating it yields CAISGDGSSYNEQFF.

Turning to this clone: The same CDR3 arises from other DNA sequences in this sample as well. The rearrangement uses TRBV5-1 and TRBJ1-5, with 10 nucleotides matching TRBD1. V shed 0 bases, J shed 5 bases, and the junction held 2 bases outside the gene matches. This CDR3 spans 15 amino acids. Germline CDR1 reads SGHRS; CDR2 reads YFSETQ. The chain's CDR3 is CASSLEGQGYQPQHF. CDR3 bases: TGCGCCAGCAGCTTGGAGGGACAGGGGTATCAGCCCCAGCATTTT.

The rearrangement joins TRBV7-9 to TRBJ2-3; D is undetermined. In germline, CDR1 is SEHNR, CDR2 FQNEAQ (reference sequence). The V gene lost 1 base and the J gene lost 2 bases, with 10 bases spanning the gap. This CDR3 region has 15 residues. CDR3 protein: CASSLDAELTDTQYF. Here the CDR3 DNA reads TGTGCCAGCAGCTTAGACGCGGAACTCACAGATACGCAGTATTTT.

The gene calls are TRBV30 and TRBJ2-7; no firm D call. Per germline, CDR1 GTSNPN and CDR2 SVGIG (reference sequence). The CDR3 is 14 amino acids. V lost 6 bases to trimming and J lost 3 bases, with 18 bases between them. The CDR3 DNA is TGTGCCTGCCTAGACCACCGGATGCTCTACGAGCAGTACTTC. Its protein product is CACLDHRMLYEQYF.

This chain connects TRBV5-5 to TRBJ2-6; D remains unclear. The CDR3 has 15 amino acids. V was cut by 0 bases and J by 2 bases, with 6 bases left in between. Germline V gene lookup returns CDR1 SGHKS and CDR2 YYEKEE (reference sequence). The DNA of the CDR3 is TGTGCCAGCAGCTTGGGTCAGGCTGGGGCCAACGTCCTGACTTTC. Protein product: CASSLGQAGANVLTF.

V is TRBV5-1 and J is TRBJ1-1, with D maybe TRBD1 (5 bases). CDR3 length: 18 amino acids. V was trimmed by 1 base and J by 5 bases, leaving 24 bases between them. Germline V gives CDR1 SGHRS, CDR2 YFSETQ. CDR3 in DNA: TGCGCCAGCAGCTTGTCTGTGGCAGGGCGAATGATGGGAACTGAAGCTTTCTTT. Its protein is CASSLSVAGRMMGTEAFF.

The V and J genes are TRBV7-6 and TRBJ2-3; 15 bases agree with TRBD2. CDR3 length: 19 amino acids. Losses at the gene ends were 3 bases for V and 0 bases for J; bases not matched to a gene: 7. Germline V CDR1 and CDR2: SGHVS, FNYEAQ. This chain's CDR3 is CASSLPGGLAGGSTDTQYF. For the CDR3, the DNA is TGTGCCAGCAGCTTGCCCGGTGGACTAGCGGGGGGGAGCACAGATACGCAGTATTTT.

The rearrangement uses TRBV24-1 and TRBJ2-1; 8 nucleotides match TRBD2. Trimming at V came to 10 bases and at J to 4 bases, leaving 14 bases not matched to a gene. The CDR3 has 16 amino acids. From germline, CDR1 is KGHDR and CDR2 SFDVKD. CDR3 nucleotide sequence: TGTGCCACGCGGGGTACGGAGACTAGCGATTACAATGAGCAGTTCTTC. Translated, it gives CATRGTETSDYNEQFF.

The CDR3 here is CASSFTGNTEAFF. CDR3 nucleotide sequence: TGTGCCAGCAGCTTTACAGGGAACACTGAAGCTTTCTTT. This chain links TRBV7-2 with TRBJ1-1; TRBD1 is a possible D gene (5 bases). This CDR3 is 13 amino acids long. The germline gives CDR1 SGHTA, CDR2 FQGNSA. Trimming took 3 bases from V and 1 from J, leaving 6 bases between them.

CDR3 sequence reads: CASKGYNEQFF. CDR3 DNA: TGCGCCAGCAAGGGGTACAATGAGCAGTTCTTC. The J gene is TRBJ2-1, the V gene TRBV5-1; D possibly corresponds to TRBD1 (5 bases). This CDR3 contains 11 residues. V dropped 6 bases and J dropped 4 bases, with 5 bases sitting between them. Germline V CDR1 and CDR2: SGHRS, YFSETQ.

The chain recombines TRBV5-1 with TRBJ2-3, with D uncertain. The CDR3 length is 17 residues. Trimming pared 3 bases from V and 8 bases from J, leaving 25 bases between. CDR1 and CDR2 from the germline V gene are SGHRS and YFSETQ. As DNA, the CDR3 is TGCGCCAGCAGCTCCGTGGGCGCATCAGGCCCTCAAAGTACGCAGTATTTT. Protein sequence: CASSSVGASGPQSTQYF.

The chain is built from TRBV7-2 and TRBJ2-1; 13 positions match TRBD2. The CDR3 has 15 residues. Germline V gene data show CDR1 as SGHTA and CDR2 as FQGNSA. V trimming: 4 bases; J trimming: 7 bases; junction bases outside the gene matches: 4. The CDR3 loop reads CASSSGLAGSNEQFF. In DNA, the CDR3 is TGTGCCAGCAGCTCGGGACTAGCGGGAAGTAATGAGCAGTTCTTC.

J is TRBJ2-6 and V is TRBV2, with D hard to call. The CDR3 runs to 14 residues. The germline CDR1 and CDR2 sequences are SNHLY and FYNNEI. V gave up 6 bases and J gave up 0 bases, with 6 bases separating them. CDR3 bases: TGTGCCAGCAGACAGAGCTCTGGGGCCAACGTCCTGACTTTC. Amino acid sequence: CASRQSSGANVLTF.

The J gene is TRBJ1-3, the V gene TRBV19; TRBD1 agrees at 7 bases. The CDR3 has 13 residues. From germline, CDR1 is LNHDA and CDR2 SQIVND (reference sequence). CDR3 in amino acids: CASGQALGNTIYF. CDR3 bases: TGTGCGAGTGGACAGGCCCTTGGAAACACCATATATTTT.

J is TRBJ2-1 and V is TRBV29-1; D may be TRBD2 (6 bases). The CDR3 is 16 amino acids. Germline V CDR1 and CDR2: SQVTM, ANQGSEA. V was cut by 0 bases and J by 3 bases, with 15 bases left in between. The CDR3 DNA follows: TGCAGCGTTGAAGAAGGACGGGAGACCAGCTACAATGAGCAGTTCTTC. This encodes CSVEEGRETSYNEQFF.

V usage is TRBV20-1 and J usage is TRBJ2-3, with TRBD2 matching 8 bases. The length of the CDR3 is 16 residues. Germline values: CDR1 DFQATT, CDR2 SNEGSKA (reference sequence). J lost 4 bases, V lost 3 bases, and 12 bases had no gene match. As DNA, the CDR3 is TGCAGTGCTAGTGGGGCCGACGGGAGGGCCGCAGATACGCAGTATTTT. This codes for CSASGADGRAADTQYF.

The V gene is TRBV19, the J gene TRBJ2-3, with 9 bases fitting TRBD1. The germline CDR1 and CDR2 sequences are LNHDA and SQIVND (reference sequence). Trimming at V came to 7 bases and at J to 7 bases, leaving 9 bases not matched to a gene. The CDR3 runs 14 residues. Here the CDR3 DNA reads TGTGCCAGTACCGACGGACAGGGGCGGAATACGCAGTATTTT. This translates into CASTDGQGRNTQYF. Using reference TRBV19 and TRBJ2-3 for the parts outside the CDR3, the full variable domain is DGGITQSPKYLFRKEGQNVTLSCEQNLNHDAMYWYRQDPGQGLRLIYYSQIVNDFQKGDIAEGYSVSREKKESFPLTVTSAQKNPTAFYLCASTDGQGRNTQYFGPGTRLTVL.

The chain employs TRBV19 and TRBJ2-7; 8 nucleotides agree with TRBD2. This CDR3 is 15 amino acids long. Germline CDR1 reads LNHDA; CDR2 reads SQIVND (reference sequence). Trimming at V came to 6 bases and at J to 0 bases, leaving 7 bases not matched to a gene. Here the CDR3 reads CASSQAGAGSYEQYF. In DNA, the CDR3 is TGTGCCAGTAGCCAAGCGGGAGCGGGCTCCTACGAGCAGTACTTC.

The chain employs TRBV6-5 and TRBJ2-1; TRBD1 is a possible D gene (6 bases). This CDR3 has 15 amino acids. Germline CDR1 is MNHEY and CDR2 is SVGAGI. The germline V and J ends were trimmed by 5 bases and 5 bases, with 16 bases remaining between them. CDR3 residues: CASSQYFSGDNEQFF. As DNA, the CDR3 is TGTGCCAGCAGTCAATACTTCTCAGGGGACAATGAGCAGTTCTTC.

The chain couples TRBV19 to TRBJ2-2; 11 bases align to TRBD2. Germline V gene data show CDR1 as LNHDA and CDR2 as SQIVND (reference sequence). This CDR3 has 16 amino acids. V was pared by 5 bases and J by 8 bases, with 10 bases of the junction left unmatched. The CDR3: CASSVASGGSSGELFF. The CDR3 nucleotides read TGTGCCAGTAGTGTAGCTAGCGGGGGGTCTTCTGGGGAGCTGTTTTTT.

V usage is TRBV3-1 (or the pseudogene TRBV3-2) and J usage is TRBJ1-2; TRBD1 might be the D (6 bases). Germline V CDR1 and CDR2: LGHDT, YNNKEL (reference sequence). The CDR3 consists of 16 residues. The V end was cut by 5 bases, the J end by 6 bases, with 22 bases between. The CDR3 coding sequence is TGTGCCAGCAGCTTAGCAAACTTCGGGACAAGCCATGGCTACACCTTC. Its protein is CASSLANFGTSHGYTF.

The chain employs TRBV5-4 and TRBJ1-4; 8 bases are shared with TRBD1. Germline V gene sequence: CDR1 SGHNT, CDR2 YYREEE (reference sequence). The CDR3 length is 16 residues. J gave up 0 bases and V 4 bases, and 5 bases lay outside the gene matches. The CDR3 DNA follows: TGTGCCAGCAGCCAAGACAGGGGTTCAACTAATGAAAAACTGTTTTTT. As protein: CASSQDRGSTNEKLFF. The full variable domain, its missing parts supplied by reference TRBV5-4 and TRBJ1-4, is ETGVTQSPTHLIKTRGQQVTLRCSSQSGHNTVSWYQQALGQGPQFIFQYYREEENGRGNFPPRFSGLQFPNYSSELNVNALELDDSALYLCASSQDRGSTNEKLFFGSGTQLSVL.

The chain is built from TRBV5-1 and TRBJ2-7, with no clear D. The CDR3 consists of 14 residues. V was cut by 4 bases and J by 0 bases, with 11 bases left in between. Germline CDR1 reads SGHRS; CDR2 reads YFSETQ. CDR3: CASSATPYSYEQYF. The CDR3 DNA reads TGCGCCAGCAGCGCGACTCCTTACTCCTACGAGCAGTACTTC. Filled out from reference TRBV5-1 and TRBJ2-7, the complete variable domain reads KAGVTQTPRYLIKTRGQQVTLSCSPISGHRSVSWYQQTPGQGLQFLFEYFSETQRNKGNFPGRFSGRQFSNSRSEMNVSTLELGDSALYLCASSATPYSYEQYFGPGTRLTVT.

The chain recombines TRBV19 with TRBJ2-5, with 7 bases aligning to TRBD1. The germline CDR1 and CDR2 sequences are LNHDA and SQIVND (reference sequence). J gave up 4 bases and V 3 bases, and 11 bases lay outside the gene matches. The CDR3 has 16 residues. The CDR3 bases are TGTGCCAGTAGTATTGACGGGACAGTCTCCCGAGAGACCCAGTACTTC. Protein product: CASSIDGTVSRETQYF.

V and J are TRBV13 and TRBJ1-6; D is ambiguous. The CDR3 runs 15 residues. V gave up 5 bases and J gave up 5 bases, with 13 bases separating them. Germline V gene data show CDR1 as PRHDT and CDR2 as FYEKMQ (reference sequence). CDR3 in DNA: TGTGCCAGCAGCCGGTCCTCGAGGGATAATTCACCCCTCCACTTT. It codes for CASSRSSRDNSPLHF.

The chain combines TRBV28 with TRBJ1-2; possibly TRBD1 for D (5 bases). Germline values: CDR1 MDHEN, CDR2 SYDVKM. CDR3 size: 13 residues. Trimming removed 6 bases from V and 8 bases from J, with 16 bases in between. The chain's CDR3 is CASSPGGVWGYTF. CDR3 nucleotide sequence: TGTGCCAGCAGCCCAGGAGGGGTCTGGGGCTACACCTTC.

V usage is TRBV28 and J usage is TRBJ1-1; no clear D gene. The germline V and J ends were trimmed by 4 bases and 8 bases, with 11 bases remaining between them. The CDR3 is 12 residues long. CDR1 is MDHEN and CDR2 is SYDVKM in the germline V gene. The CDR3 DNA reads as TGTGCCAGCAGTTCCGAGGGTTCAGAAGCTTTCTTT. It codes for CASSSEGSEAFF.